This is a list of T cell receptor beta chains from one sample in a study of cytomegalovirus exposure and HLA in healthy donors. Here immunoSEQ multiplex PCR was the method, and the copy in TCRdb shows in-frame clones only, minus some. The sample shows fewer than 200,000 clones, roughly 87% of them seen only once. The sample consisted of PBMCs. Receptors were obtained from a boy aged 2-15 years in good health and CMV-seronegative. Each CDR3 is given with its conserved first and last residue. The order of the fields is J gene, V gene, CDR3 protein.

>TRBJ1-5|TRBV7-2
CASTFAGGYNQPQHF
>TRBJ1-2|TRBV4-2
CASSQDLTADGYTF
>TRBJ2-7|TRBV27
CASSFSPSRGQASYEQYF
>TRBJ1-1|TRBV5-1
CASSRDRGLSEAFF
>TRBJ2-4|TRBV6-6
CATAGPSVANIQYF
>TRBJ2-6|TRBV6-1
CASKLTGTGANVLTF
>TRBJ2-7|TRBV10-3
CAIRPSGRLAHEQYF
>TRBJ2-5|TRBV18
CASSLPGPSGRAVETQYF
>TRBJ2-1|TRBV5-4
CASSYGLAGGSDEQFF
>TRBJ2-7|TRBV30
CAWDLGTGGSYEQYF
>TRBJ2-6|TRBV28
CASKQAYSGANVLTF
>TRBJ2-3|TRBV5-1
CASSVGSGADTQYF
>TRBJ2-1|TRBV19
CATLEQGNYNEQFF
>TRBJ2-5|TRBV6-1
CASRTGAQETQYF
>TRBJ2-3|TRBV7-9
CASSSPSGETDTQYF
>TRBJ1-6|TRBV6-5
CASSTTGGLGSPLHF
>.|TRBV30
CAWSIWDRGSEQYF
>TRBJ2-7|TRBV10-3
CAITKSRGFEQYF
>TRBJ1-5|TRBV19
CASSMQGSNQPQHF
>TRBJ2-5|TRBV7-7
CASSLVGQGETQYF
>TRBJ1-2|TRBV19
CASSRQGYGYTF
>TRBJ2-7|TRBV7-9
CSSSLEGLPYEQYF
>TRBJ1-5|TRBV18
CASSPGPPNQPQHF
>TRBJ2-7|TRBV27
CASSYEPSRIAYEQYF